The clone carrying this T cell receptor (beta chain) was counted ten times or more. The antigen is not known. Axillary draining lymph nodes of breast cancer patients supplied the node samples. TCRdb independently ran MiXCR on the multiplex PCR reads; one entry per CDR3 protein. The sample holds 150,000 to 200,000 distinct CDR3 sequences, about 30% seen once. The data were obtained in a study of breast tumors, draining lymph nodes, adjacent tissues. General study points: Tumor and nontumor repertoires were significantly more similar in luminal-like than in basal-like breast cancer. The data were judged consistent with most tumor T cells coming from lymph node and expanding in tumor. Tumors had less TCR diversity than lymph nodes, more than nontumor tissue. Data only fit, rather than demonstrated, lymph node origin of most tumor T cells.

Germline-derived CDR1 and CDR2 are GTSNPN and SVGIG (reference sequence). The CDR3 length is 14 residues. Deletions cut 0 bases from V and 3 bases from J, with 6 bases between. The source of this sequence is a female donor with breast cancer. Some clones in this sample may be carry-over from other donors' samples. This chain uses TRBV30 with TRBJ2-6; D ambiguous. The sequenced material came from axillary lymph node tissue. As DNA, the CDR3 is TGTGCCTGGAGTGTAAAAGGTGGGGCCAACGTCCTGACTTTC. The encoded protein is CAWSVKGGANVLTF.